One sample yielded the 10 T cell receptor beta chains listed below, sequenced in a study of T-cell reconstitution after alpha-beta-depleted transplantation in children. Preparation of the TCRbeta library was carried out with unique molecular identifiers. TCRdb passed the PCR reads through MiXCR, listing each CDR3 protein once. This repertoire shows a few hundred thousand distinct CDR3 sequences, around a tenth found once; its top ten account for more than 2%. The source material was PBMCs from the stem cell graft donor, sampled from the stem cell graft. The receptors come from a human donor who donated a stem cell graft to a child with acute lymphoblastic leukemia.

CDR3: CASRDIPQETQYF. The CDR3 region has the DNA TGTGCCAGCCGGGACATACCGCAAGAGACCCAGTACTTC. The chain recombines TRBV6-1 with TRBJ2-5; tentatively, D is TRBD1 (6 bases). The germline V gene encodes CDR1 MNHNS and CDR2 SASEGT. Trimming took 8 bases from V and 2 from J, leaving 12 bases between them. The CDR3 extends over 13 amino acids.

This clonotype turned up a few times. V and J are TRBV20-1 and TRBJ2-7; 8 bases match TRBD1. This CDR3 contains 14 residues. Trimming cost V 5 bases and J 4 bases; bases outside gene matches: 10. CDR1 DFQATT and CDR2 SNEGSKA come from the germline V gene (reference sequence). CDR3 in DNA: TGCAGTGCTGATAACGCAGGGGGCGGGTACGAGCAGTACTTC. It is translated as CSADNAGGGYEQYF.

In this sample, this clonotype turned up a few times. The chain carries TRBV6-5 and TRBJ2-7; 9 nucleotides match TRBD1. CDR1 and CDR2 (germline): MNHEY, SVGAGI. This CDR3 spans 13 amino acids. Trimming removed 2 bases from V and 6 bases from J; junction bases left unmatched: 2. CDR3 nucleotides: TGTGCCAGCAGTTACGGGACAGGGTCCGAGCAGTACTTC. Protein product: CASSYGTGSEQYF.

This clonotype was counted a few times. The chain is built from TRBV18 and TRBJ1-1, with D possibly matching TRBD1 (6 bases). This CDR3 is built from 11 residues. Deletions cut 5 bases from V and 6 bases from J, with 7 bases between. The germline V gene has CDR1 KGHSH and CDR2 LQKENI. The CDR3 sequence is CASSNRAEAFF. CDR3 nucleotides: TGTGCCAGCTCAAACAGGGCTGAAGCTTTCTTT.

The sample holds a few counts of this clonotype. J is TRBJ2-3 and V is TRBV20-1; 9 nucleotides align to TRBD1. The trim removed 1 base at V and 4 bases at J, leaving 0 bases unmatched. CDR1 is DFQATT, CDR2 SNEGSKA, per germline (reference sequence). This CDR3 spans 13 amino acids. The chain's CDR3 is CSARGDRADTQYF. Here the CDR3 DNA reads TGCAGTGCTAGAGGGGACAGGGCAGATACGCAGTATTTT.

This clonotype was recorded many times. The V gene is TRBV15, the J gene TRBJ2-7; D remains unclear. V lost 1 base, J lost 0 bases, and 10 bases lay in between. The CDR3 runs 15 residues. From germline, CDR1 is LNHNV and CDR2 YYDKDF (reference sequence). CDR3 DNA sequence: TGTGCCACCAGCAGAGTATACGGAAGCTCCTACGAGCAGTACTTC. This sequence encodes CATSRVYGSSYEQYF.

With regard to this clonotype: This CDR3 is missing its conserved last phenylalanine or tryptophan, likely due to a read error. J is TRBJ2-5 and V is TRBV6-1; 7 nucleotides line up with TRBD2. CDR3 length: 14 residues. Germline V gives CDR1 MNHNS, CDR2 SASEGT. The V gene end was trimmed by 5 bases and the J gene end by 4 bases; junction bases not matched to a gene: 7. The CDR3 here is CASSLVSGGETQYL. The CDR3 DNA is TGTGCCAGCAGTCTTGTATCGGGGGGAGAGACCCAGTACTTG.

V and J are TRBV7-2 and TRBJ1-1; D ambiguous. The CDR3 length is 14 residues. Germline CDR1 is SGHTA and CDR2 is FQGNSA. V was shortened by 0 bases and J by 5 bases, with 10 bases between the two germline ends. This CDR3 is CASSLAPKMTEAFF. In DNA form, the CDR3 reads TGTGCCAGCAGCTTAGCTCCCAAAATGACTGAAGCTTTCTTT.

This clonotype was detected ten times or more. The CDR3 DNA sequence: TGTGCCAGCAGCCAAGAAGTAGCGGGAGAGTCCTACGAGCAGTACTTC. This gives the protein CASSQEVAGESYEQYF. The gene calls are TRBV4-2 and TRBJ2-7; 9 bases map to TRBD2. Germline V gene data show CDR1 as LGHNA and CDR2 as YNFKEQ. The CDR3 runs to 16 residues. The V and J ends lost 0 bases and 1 base, in that order; junction bases with no gene match: 4.

The table lists this clonotype with a few counts. J is TRBJ2-3 and V is TRBV12-3 or TRBV12-4; D call uncertain. This CDR3 is 14 amino acids long. V gave up 6 bases and J gave up 6 bases, with 16 bases separating them. This CDR3 reads CASSRPNQGDTQYF. As DNA, the CDR3 is TGTGCCAGCAGCCGGCCCAATCAAGGGGATACGCAGTATTTT.